This T cell receptor (beta chain) was obtained from a study of T cell changes during pregnancy in multiple sclerosis. The germline V and J ends were trimmed by 6 bases and 5 bases, with 13 bases remaining between them. CDR1 and CDR2 (germline): MNHNY, SVGAGI (reference sequence). The CDR3 consists of 13 residues. This clone was observed a handful of times. Method: immunoSEQ multiplex PCR; TCRdb's copy keeps in-frame clones and lacks some. The sample gives approximately 97,000 clones, 75% to 95% of which show up once; roughly 1.7% is in the top ten. The J gene is TRBJ1-1, the V gene TRBV6-6; D call uncertain. The sample here was peripheral blood, taken after pregnancy. This TCR was recovered from a female donor in good health, enrolled as a control in a pregnancy study. CDR3 sequence reads: CASRLTGWTEAFF. CDR3 nucleotides: TGTGCCAGCAGGCTAACGGGGTGGACTGAAGCTTTCTTT.